This T cell receptor beta chain was profiled in a study of blood T cell repertoires in COVID-19. Study overall: Samples taken during acute and convalescent COVID-19 were collected in the United States, Italy and Spain. The analysed material was cDNA or gDNA that came from T cells, B-cell-depleted T cells, or PBMCs.

Per the original methods: Amplification with reference gene primers provided the estimates of nucleated cell counts. Data came from immunoSEQ multiplex PCR; TCRdb stores just in-frame clones and leaves some out. D and trimming come from the DNA, and the V and J calls and clone size come from that table. This sample carries fewer than 600,000 clones, approximately 88% of them seen once, and the ten largest clones take 1.8%. The germline V and J ends were trimmed by 3 bases and 7 bases, with 16 bases remaining between them. The CDR3 covers 14 residues. Germline V gene data show CDR1 as DFQATT and CDR2 as SNEGSKA (reference sequence). Recovery meant two consecutive negative NP/OP PCR tests, professional clearance, or resolved symptoms.

The V gene is TRBV20-1, the J gene TRBJ2-1; the D gene is possibly TRBD2 (6 bases). Sample: PBMCs or T cells enriched from blood (not recorded which). This sequence originates from a woman aged 35 to 49 who had recovered from COVID-19. DNA for the CDR3: TGCAGTGCTAGTAAAATAGCGGAAAGGAATGAGCAGTTCTTC. This sequence encodes CSASKIAERNEQFF.